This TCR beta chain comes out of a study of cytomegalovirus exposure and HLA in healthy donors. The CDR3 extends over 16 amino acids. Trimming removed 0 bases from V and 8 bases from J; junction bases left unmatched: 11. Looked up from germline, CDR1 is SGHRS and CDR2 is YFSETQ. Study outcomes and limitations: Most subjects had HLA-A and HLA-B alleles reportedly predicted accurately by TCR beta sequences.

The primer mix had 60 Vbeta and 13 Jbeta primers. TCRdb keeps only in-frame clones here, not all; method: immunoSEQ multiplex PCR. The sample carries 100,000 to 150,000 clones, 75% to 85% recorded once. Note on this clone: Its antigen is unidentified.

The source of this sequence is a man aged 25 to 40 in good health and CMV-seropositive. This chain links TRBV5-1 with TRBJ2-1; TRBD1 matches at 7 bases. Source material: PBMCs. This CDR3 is CASSLDGQVFGYEQFF. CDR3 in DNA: TGCGCCAGCAGCTTGGACGGACAGGTTTTTGGCTATGAGCAGTTCTTC.